Many counts were recorded for the clone carrying this T cell receptor (beta chain). Trimming removed 0 bases from V and 6 bases from J; junction bases left unmatched: 2. Germline V gene sequence: CDR1 MNHNS, CDR2 SASEGT. This CDR3 has 14 residues. This sample stems from a study of regulatory T cells in long-lasting Graves disease. Building of the TCR beta libraries involved iRepertoire HTBI primers and Arm-PCR of CDR3 regions. The authors' processing: Among the samples, under 70 TRBV and 14 TRBJ segments were identified. TCRdb re-analysed the multiplex PCR reads in MiXCR, keeping a single row per CDR3 protein. None of the V and J calls come from the authors' own analysis; TCRdb made them. The sample gives roughly 450,000 distinct CDR3 sequences, around a quarter of which show up once; approximately 25% is in the top ten. As to time point: persistent/refractory GD, antithyroid drugs over 5 years with positive TRAb. RNA extracted from PBMCs served as the sequencing template. An endocrinology unit in Xi'an, China, supplied the patients.

The sample consisted of peripheral blood mononuclear cells (PBMCs), taken when the disease was refractory, from a patient treated with antithyroid drugs. The clonotype was recovered from a female donor with Graves disease. The gene calls are TRBV6-1 and TRBJ1-5; 7 bases agree with TRBD1. CDR3 nucleotides: TGTGCCAGCAGTGAAGCAGGGGGCAGTCAGCCCCAGCATTTT. This encodes CASSEAGGSQPQHF.